What follows are 18 T cell receptor beta chains derived from one specimen sequenced in a study of T cell repertoires in cytomegalovirus infection. TCRdb independently ran MiXCR on the reads; one entry per CDR3 protein. The profile shows hundreds of thousands of distinct CDR3 sequences, around 18% of them singletons. The sample was PBMCs. The receptors originated from a human donor in good health (CMV status not recorded). Some clones in this sample may be carry-over from other donors' samples.

This clonotype was recorded many times. The V call is TRBV7-8, the J call TRBJ1-1, with D possibly matching TRBD1 (5 bases). The CDR3 runs to 14 residues. The V end was cut by 6 bases, the J end by 3 bases, with 14 bases between. Germline CDR1 reads SGHVS; CDR2 reads FQNEAQ. For the CDR3, the DNA is TGTGCCAGCAGTGGACGGGGCGCTTACACTGAAGCTTTCTTT. Translation: CASSGRGAYTEAFF.

This clonotype has ten or more counts. V and J are TRBV7-2 and TRBJ1-4; no clear D gene. V lost 1 base to trimming and J lost 4 bases, with 10 bases between them. Looked up from germline, CDR1 is SGHTA and CDR2 is FQGNSA. The CDR3 length is 15 residues. CDR3 nucleotide sequence: TGTGCCAGCAGCTTAGGAGCCGCGGGTAATGAAAAACTGTTTTTT. It is translated as CASSLGAAGNEKLFF.

The genes are TRBV7-2 and TRBJ2-5; 9 bases agree with TRBD2. CDR1 and CDR2 from the germline V gene are SGHTA and FQGNSA. V was clipped by 3 bases and J by 0 bases; unmatched bases: 8. CDR3 length: 17 amino acids. The CDR3 loop reads CASSLFPASGNQETQYF. CDR3 sequence (DNA): TGTGCCAGCAGCTTGTTCCCTGCTAGCGGGAACCAAGAGACCCAGTACTTC.

This clonotype was counted at least ten times. The chain combines TRBV6-1 with TRBJ1-2; TRBD1 matches at 8 bases. The CDR3 sequence is 13 residues long. V lost 11 bases and J lost 4; bases outside the gene matches: 9. The V gene's germline CDR1 is MNHNS and CDR2 SASEGT. DNA of the CDR3: TGTGCCGGGAGGACAGGGCCCGCCTATGGCTACACCTTC. Amino acids: CAGRTGPAYGYTF.

This clonotype turned up a few times. The chain couples TRBV12-3 or TRBV12-4 to TRBJ2-3, with D perhaps being TRBD1 or TRBD2 (5 bases each). The CDR3 runs to 14 residues. Trimming removed 7 bases from V and 2 bases from J, with 13 bases in between. CDR3 loop: CASTRWGITDTQYF. DNA for the CDR3: TGTGCCAGCACCCGGTGGGGGATCACAGATACGCAGTATTTT.

The chain links TRBV12-3 or TRBV12-4 to TRBJ2-6; TRBD2 matches 10 bases. This CDR3 is 18 amino acids long. V was clipped by 5 bases and J by 0 bases; unmatched bases: 7. The CDR3 region is CASSPTSGWSSGANVLTF. CDR3 DNA: TGTGCCAGCAGTCCGACTAGCGGGTGGAGCTCTGGGGCCAACGTCCTGACTTTC.

This clonotype was detected many times. V gene TRBV2 combines with J gene TRBJ1-1, with no clear D. There are 13 residues in the CDR3. Germline assignment: CDR1 SNHLY and CDR2 FYNNEI. The V end was cut by 4 bases, the J end by 1 base, with 7 bases between. The CDR3 DNA is TGTGCCAGCAGTGGAGCAGGGAACACTGAAGCTTTCTTT. Translating gives CASSGAGNTEAFF.

The chain carries TRBV7-8 and TRBJ1-5; D not resolved. Trimming shortened V by 5 bases and J by 0 bases, and 17 bases separated the two germline ends. The CDR3 is made up of 17 amino acids. Germline values: CDR1 SGHVS, CDR2 FQNEAQ. CDR3 loop: CASSQRPRQDSNQPQHF. The CDR3 DNA reads TGTGCCAGCAGCCAAAGGCCAAGGCAAGATAGCAATCAGCCCCAGCATTTT.

This clonotype has ten or more counts. V gene TRBV7-2 combines with J gene TRBJ2-3; 9 bases map to TRBD2. The junction had 1 base not matched to a gene; V was cut back by 2 bases and J by 4 bases. Germline V CDR1 and CDR2: SGHTA, FQGNSA. The CDR3 totals 14 residues. The CDR3 region is CASSLLAGPDTQYF. CDR3 nucleotide sequence: TGTGCCAGCAGCTTACTAGCGGGACCAGATACGCAGTATTTT.

J is TRBJ2-2 and V is TRBV4-2, with 13 nucleotides matching TRBD2. Germline loops: CDR1 LGHNA, CDR2 YNFKEQ. CDR3 length equals 18 residues. Trimming cost V 1 base and J 7 bases; bases outside gene matches: 9. The CDR3 nucleotides read TGTGCCAGCAGCCAAGGAAAACTAGCGGGAGGGCCTGGCGGGGAGCTGTTTTTT. It translates to CASSQGKLAGGPGGELFF.

This clonotype appeared many times. The gene calls are TRBV27 and TRBJ1-2; 8 positions agree with TRBD1. CDR1 is MNHEY and CDR2 is SMNVEV in the germline V gene (reference sequence). The junction had 9 bases not matched to a gene; V was cut back by 5 bases and J by 4 bases. This CDR3 is 15 amino acids long. CDR3 nucleotides: TGTGCCAGCAGTCCTGGACAGGGAAGCCCCTATGGCTACACCTTC. Protein: CASSPGQGSPYGYTF.

The table lists this clonotype with many counts. V and J are TRBV12-3 or TRBV12-4 and TRBJ2-3, with 14 bases matching TRBD2. The CDR3 contains 18 residues. V was clipped by 6 bases and J by 1 base; unmatched bases: 9. Here the CDR3 reads CASSRLAGGPLGTDTQYF. The DNA of the CDR3 is TGTGCCAGCAGCCGACTAGCGGGGGGGCCTTTGGGCACAGATACGCAGTATTTT.

V gene TRBV6-2 or TRBV6-3 combines with J gene TRBJ1-1; D gene uncertain. Between the trimmed V and J ends, which lost 8 bases and 5 bases, there was a span of 24 bases. The germline CDR1 and CDR2 sequences are MNHEY and SVGEGT. This CDR3 has 16 amino acids. The CDR3 region is CASAILVGNWKTEAFF. In DNA form, the CDR3 reads TGTGCCAGCGCTATCTTAGTGGGGAATTGGAAAACTGAAGCTTTCTTT.

This clonotype was detected many times. The chain uses TRBV7-2 and TRBJ2-5, with 13 bases fitting TRBD2. This CDR3 has 17 residues. Germline V gene data show CDR1 as SGHTA and CDR2 as FQGNSA. V lost 0 bases to trimming and J lost 5 bases; unmatched junction nucleotides: 6. CDR3 bases: TGTGCCAGCAGCTTAGCTACTAGCGGGGGGGCAAGGGAGACCCAGTACTTC. Its protein is CASSLATSGGARETQYF. Using reference TRBV7-2 and TRBJ2-5 for the parts outside the CDR3, the full variable domain is GAGVSQSPSNKVTEKGKDVELRCDPISGHTALYWYRQSLGQGLEFLIYFQGNSAPDKSGLPSDRFSAERTGGSVSTLTIQRTQQEDSAVYLCASSLATSGGARETQYFGPGTRLLVL.

This clonotype was counted a few times. CDR3 residues: CASSFRRGDQGTEAFF. CDR3 coding DNA: TGTGCCAGCAGTTTTAGGAGGGGCGACCAGGGCACTGAAGCTTTCTTT. The rearrangement links TRBV27 to TRBJ1-1; TRBD1 might be the D (5 bases). The CDR3 contains 16 residues. CDR1 is MNHEY and CDR2 is SMNVEV in the germline V gene (reference sequence). V lost 3 bases, J lost 4 bases, and 18 bases lay in between.

This clonotype was recorded many times. The J gene is TRBJ2-7, the V gene TRBV7-2, with no clear D. V was clipped by 5 bases and J by 5 bases, with 16 bases between them. CDR1 is SGHTA and CDR2 is FQGNSA in the germline V gene. The CDR3 loop spans 14 amino acids. CDR3 loop: CASSPPGPLNEQYF. DNA for the CDR3: TGTGCCAGCAGCCCCCCGGGCCCGTTGAACGAGCAGTACTTC.

This chain connects TRBV5-1 to TRBJ2-1; TRBD2 agrees at 10 bases. J was trimmed by 3 bases and V by 4 bases; bases with no gene match: 7. The CDR3 is 16 residues long. Germline values: CDR1 SGHRS, CDR2 YFSETQ. The DNA for the CDR3 is TGCGCCAGCAGCCCACCTAGCGGGGGAATCTACAATGAGCAGTTCTTC. Its protein product is CASSPPSGGIYNEQFF.

The V gene is TRBV5-5, the J gene TRBJ1-6; D might be TRBD1 (5 bases). Germline assignment: CDR1 SGHKS and CDR2 YYEKEE (reference sequence). Trimming stripped 0 bases from V and 13 bases from J, with 20 bases between. The CDR3 loop spans 16 amino acids. The chain's CDR3 is CASSLGVRDPPNPLHF. The CDR3 DNA follows: TGTGCCAGCAGCTTGGGGGTGCGGGACCCCCCCAATCCCCTCCACTTT.